The 6 T cell receptor beta chains below were found in one sample sequenced in a study of OX40 agonist ivuxolimab in advanced cancers. Using immunoSEQ multiplex PCR, the repertoire was profiled, and TCRdb retains in-frame clones only, with some absent. The sample lists approximately 71,000 clones; 85% to 95% were seen once. Sequences were derived from CD4+ or CD8+ T cells sorted from blood, sampled in a trial of the OX40 agonist ivuxolimab. The receptors originated from an adult with an advanced solid tumor such as melanoma, head and neck, liver or kidney cancer.

The chain links TRBV27 to TRBJ2-5; D is unresolved. Germline-derived CDR1 and CDR2 are MNHEY and SMNVEV (reference sequence). The CDR3 totals 14 residues. V was clipped by 0 bases and J by 0 bases, with 5 bases between them. This CDR3 is CASSLSGDQETQYF. DNA for the CDR3: TGTGCCAGCAGTTTATCTGGGGACCAAGAGACCCAGTACTTC.

This sequence joins TRBV28 and TRBJ1-1, with TRBD1 identical over 7 bases. The CDR3 sequence is 18 residues long. The junction had 17 bases not matched to a gene; V was cut back by 6 bases and J by 1 base. Germline values: CDR1 MDHEN, CDR2 SYDVKM. The CDR3 sequence is CASSLRATGDMWNTEAFF. CDR3 coding DNA: TGTGCCAGCAGCTTAAGGGCCACAGGGGACATGTGGAACACTGAAGCTTTCTTT.

The rearrangement uses TRBV5-1 and TRBJ2-7; possibly TRBD1 or TRBD2 for D (5 bases each). The CDR3 has 13 residues. Germline-derived CDR1 and CDR2 are SGHRS and YFSETQ. V was trimmed by 3 bases and J by 6 bases, leaving 13 bases between them. The CDR3 DNA sequence: TGCGCCAGCAGCTGGGGGTCCGAGGGCGAGCAGTACTTC. Translated: CASSWGSEGEQYF.

The V and J genes are TRBV7-2 and TRBJ1-5, with D maybe TRBD1 (6 bases). V gave up 5 bases and J gave up 0 bases, with 20 bases separating them. Germline V gene lookup returns CDR1 SGHTA and CDR2 FQGNSA. CDR3 length equals 18 residues. CDR3 nucleotide sequence: TGTGCCAGCAGCCTCGAGCTACAGGGATCATATAGCAATCAGCCCCAGCATTTT. This translates into CASSLELQGSYSNQPQHF.

As DNA, the CDR3 is TGCGCCAGCAGCCAGGAGAGGATGCAAGAGACCCAGTACTTC. Protein product: CASSQERMQETQYF. The chain is built from TRBV4-1 and TRBJ2-5; D is undetermined. Trimming cost V 3 bases and J 2 bases, with 10 bases left between them. The germline gives CDR1 MGHRA, CDR2 YSYEKL. The length of the CDR3 is 14 residues.

The CDR3: CASSPTYEQYF. The CDR3 coding sequence is TGTGCCAGCAGCCCTACCTACGAGCAGTACTTC. The J gene is TRBJ2-7, the V gene TRBV7-8; D gene uncertain. The V end was cut by 5 bases, the J end by 2 bases, with 4 bases between. The CDR3 runs 11 residues. CDR1 SGHVS and CDR2 FQNEAQ come from the germline V gene.